The 26 T cell receptor beta chains below all came from one sample that was sequenced in a study of Ad26.COV2.S vaccination and SARS-CoV-2 variants. Treatment in this sample: 15 to 20 received Ad26.COV2.S at low or high dose, single or two shots; several received placebo; per-sample allocation not given. Specimens were obtained on day 63 following the first vaccine or placebo injection. This table comes from immunoSEQ multiplex PCR, and its TCRdb copy is limited to in-frame clones, with some not included. The profile shows 500,000 or so clones, approximately 90% of them singletons. The sample here was peripheral blood, taken in a trial of Ad26.COV2.S vaccine versus placebo. These receptor sequences come from a person between 18 and 65 years old who received the Ad26.COV2.S COVID-19 vaccine or a placebo.

This clone occurred a few times. The chain is built from TRBV28 and TRBJ1-2; D is undetermined. V lost 3 bases, J lost 4 bases, and 12 bases lay in between. This CDR3 is built from 14 residues. Per the germline V gene, CDR1 is MDHEN and CDR2 is SYDVKM. The CDR3 sequence is CASSFPGVVYGYTF. In DNA, the CDR3 is TGTGCCAGCAGTTTTCCCGGGGTTGTCTATGGCTACACCTTC.

This clone was counted a single time. The chain is built from TRBV7-9 and TRBJ2-7; D assignment may be TRBD1 or TRBD2 (5 bases each). V was clipped by 1 base and J by 3 bases, with 16 bases between them. Looked up from germline, CDR1 is SEHNR and CDR2 is FQNEAQ (reference sequence). The CDR3 is 16 amino acids. The CDR3: CASSLVSAGSLYEQYF. The CDR3 bases are TGTGCCAGCAGCTTAGTTTCGGCAGGGAGCCTCTACGAGCAGTACTTC.

This chain links TRBV3-1 (or the pseudogene TRBV3-2) with TRBJ1-2; D perhaps matches TRBD1 (6 bases). Trimming cost V 5 bases and J 8 bases, with 18 bases left between them. This CDR3 comprises 14 residues. The germline gives CDR1 LGHDT, CDR2 YNNKEL (reference sequence). CDR3: CASSDVQGAMGYTF. For the CDR3, the DNA is TGTGCCAGCAGCGACGTACAGGGCGCTATGGGCTACACCTTC.

The rearrangement uses TRBV15 and TRBJ2-5; 11 bases are shared with TRBD2. CDR1 is LNHNV, CDR2 YYDKDF, per germline (reference sequence). V shed 5 bases and J 1 base; nucleotides not matched to a gene: 6. The CDR3 length is 16 residues. CDR3 nucleotides: TGTGCCACCAGCCTTAGGACTAGCGGGTCCCAAGAGACCCAGTACTTC. Translation gives CATSLRTSGSQETQYF.

The chain joins TRBV19 to TRBJ1-4; D is possibly TRBD1 (5 bases). The germline V gene encodes CDR1 LNHDA and CDR2 SQIVND (reference sequence). V lost 9 bases to trimming and J lost 3 bases, with 14 bases between them. This CDR3 has 14 amino acids. In DNA, the CDR3 is TGTGCCAGCCGTCTTGCGGGGCCTAATGAAAAACTGTTTTTT. It translates to CASRLAGPNEKLFF.

The chain is built from TRBV7-3 and TRBJ2-7, with 7 bases matching TRBD2. J gave up 3 bases and V 5 bases, and 7 bases lay outside the gene matches. This CDR3 is 14 amino acids long. Germline V gives CDR1 SGHTA, CDR2 FQGTGA. The CDR3 loop is CASSHGGGSYEQYF. The CDR3 bases are TGTGCCAGCAGCCATGGGGGAGGGAGCTACGAGCAGTACTTC.

The chain recombines TRBV9 with TRBJ1-1, with 9 bases identical to TRBD1. J gave up 4 bases and V 1 base, and 11 bases lay outside the gene matches. The length of the CDR3 is 17 residues. Germline lookup yields CDR1 SGDLS and CDR2 YYNGEE. For the CDR3, the DNA is TGTGCCAGCAGCGTAACAGGGGGCGCGGGTGGGGTCACTGAAGCTTTCTTT. This encodes CASSVTGGAGGVTEAFF.

This chain uses TRBV5-1 with TRBJ1-1; D is unclear. V was cut by 7 bases and J by 8 bases, with 12 bases left in between. This CDR3 is 11 amino acids long. The V gene's germline CDR1 is SGHRS and CDR2 YFSETQ. CDR3 coding DNA: TGCGCCAGCTCAGGAGTTGAAGAAGCTTTCTTT. It encodes CASSGVEEAFF.

The chain has TRBV27 and TRBJ1-1; 7 bases map to TRBD1. CDR1 and CDR2 (germline): MNHEY, SMNVEV (reference sequence). CDR3 length equals 16 residues. Unmatched junction bases numbered 12, after V lost 3 bases and J lost 5 bases. The CDR3 protein is CASSFPSRTGLTEAFF. The CDR3 nucleotides are TGTGCCAGCAGTTTCCCTTCAAGGACAGGACTTACTGAAGCTTTCTTT.

The chain uses TRBV18 and TRBJ1-5, with 11 bases fitting TRBD1. Trimming removed 3 bases from V and 3 bases from J; junction bases left unmatched: 4. The CDR3 length is 16 residues. Germline V gives CDR1 KGHSH, CDR2 LQKENI. Written as DNA, the CDR3 is TGTGCCAGCTCACCCGGACAGGGGGCATTCAATCAGCCCCAGCATTTT. Its protein is CASSPGQGAFNQPQHF.

This clone turned up a few times. The chain recombines TRBV28 with TRBJ2-2; D is possibly TRBD1 (5 bases). Germline V CDR1 and CDR2: MDHEN, SYDVKM. The CDR3 loop spans 13 amino acids. V shed 6 bases and J shed 4 bases, with 9 bases lying between them. In DNA form, the CDR3 reads TGTGCCAGCAGGACAGCTTTCACCGGGGAGCTGTTTTTT. Translated, it gives CASRTAFTGELFF.

This chain connects TRBV19 to TRBJ2-3; 8 positions agree with TRBD1. CDR3 length: 17 residues. V dropped 2 bases and J dropped 4; count of bases not matched to a gene: 11. CDR1 LNHDA and CDR2 SQIVND come from the germline V gene (reference sequence). CDR3 sequence (DNA): TGTGCCAGTAGTATAACAGTGTTGCCAGGGGGCGCAGATACGCAGTATTTT. Translation: CASSITVLPGGADTQYF. The entire variable domain, with the rest obtained from reference TRBV19 and TRBJ2-3, is as follows: DGGITQSPKYLFRKEGQNVTLSCEQNLNHDAMYWYRQDPGQGLRLIYYSQIVNDFQKGDIAEGYSVSREKKESFPLTVTSAQKNPTAFYLCASSITVLPGGADTQYFGPGTRLTVL.

The V and J genes are TRBV30 and TRBJ1-1, with a weak D call TRBD1 (5 bases). Germline V CDR1 and CDR2: GTSNPN, SVGIG (reference sequence). The CDR3 consists of 11 residues. Deletions cut 3 bases from V and 11 bases from J, with 13 bases between. The CDR3, as DNA: TGTGCCTGGAGAGAAGCAGGGAGGGCTTTCTTT. Protein product: CAWREAGRAFF.

This chain connects TRBV6-5 to TRBJ1-5; D remains ambiguous. V was cut by 7 bases and J by 0 bases, with 7 bases left in between. Per the germline V gene, CDR1 is MNHEY and CDR2 is SVGAGI. The length of the CDR3 is 13 residues. The CDR3 sequence is CASMVNSNQPQHF. CDR3 bases: TGTGCCAGCATGGTTAATAGCAATCAGCCCCAGCATTTT.

This rearrangement joins TRBV18 to TRBJ2-7; D is ambiguous. Per the germline V gene, CDR1 is KGHSH and CDR2 is LQKENI. The germline V and J ends were trimmed by 2 bases and 3 bases, with 8 bases remaining between them. This CDR3 spans 13 amino acids. CDR3 amino acids: CASSPRADYEQYF. The DNA for the CDR3 is TGTGCCAGCTCACCAAGGGCCGACTACGAGCAGTACTTC.

The chain employs TRBV4-1 and TRBJ1-4; TRBD1 might be the D (5 bases). The CDR3 has 12 amino acids. From germline, CDR1 is MGHRA and CDR2 YSYEKL. Trimming left V 6 bases short and J 5 bases short, with 7 bases between. The CDR3 region has the DNA TGCGCCAGCAGGGGGCAGAATGAAAAACTGTTTTTT. Translating gives CASRGQNEKLFF.

The chain recombines TRBV28 with TRBJ2-5; 7 bases are shared with TRBD2. Germline loops: CDR1 MDHEN, CDR2 SYDVKM. Losses at the gene ends were 5 bases for V and 2 bases for J; bases not matched to a gene: 5. CDR3 size: 14 residues. CDR3 DNA sequence: TGTGCCAGCAGTCCTTCCGGGGGGCAAGAGACCCAGTACTTC. It codes for CASSPSGGQETQYF.

There are a few counts of this clone. In DNA, the CDR3 is TGTGCCAGCAGCTTGCCGGCAGGGGGCGCGGACACTGAAGCTTTCTTT. It encodes CASSLPAGGADTEAFF. V gene TRBV5-4 combines with J gene TRBJ1-1, with 8 bases fitting TRBD1. The J segment lost 3 bases and the V segment lost 1 base, leaving 8 bases of the junction unmatched. CDR1 and CDR2 (germline): SGHNT, YYREEE (reference sequence). The CDR3 sequence is 16 residues long.

This clone was seen a single time. The chain couples TRBV5-1 to TRBJ1-1, with a possible D match to TRBD1 (6 bases). This CDR3 spans 13 amino acids. Germline values: CDR1 SGHRS, CDR2 YFSETQ. V lost 4 bases and J lost 4, with 11 bases in between. The CDR3 DNA reads as TGCGCCAGCAGCGCGGGACAAGTCACTGAAGCTTTCTTT. It translates to CASSAGQVTEAFF.

The rearrangement uses TRBV9 and TRBJ2-7; 10 bases match TRBD1. Germline V gene data show CDR1 as SGDLS and CDR2 as YYNGEE. The CDR3 totals 17 residues. Trimming removed 6 bases from V and 2 bases from J; junction bases left unmatched: 14. CDR3 sequence (DNA): TGTGCCAGCACCCCGGGTCCCGGGACAGGGGCCACCTACGAGCAGTACTTC. It specifies CASTPGPGTGATYEQYF.

This clone was seen just once. V is TRBV19 and J is TRBJ2-1; perhaps TRBD2 as D (6 bases). Germline CDR1 reads LNHDA; CDR2 reads SQIVND (reference sequence). V was pared by 3 bases and J by 3 bases, with 6 bases between. CDR3 length: 13 residues. Here the CDR3 reads CASSMGGYNEQFF. CDR3 nucleotides: TGTGCCAGTAGTATGGGGGGCTACAATGAGCAGTTCTTC.

This rearrangement joins TRBV6-5 to TRBJ2-7; TRBD2 aligns across 8 bases. The CDR3 is 15 residues long. V lost 7 bases and J lost 1; bases outside the gene matches: 9. Germline V lookup: CDR1 MNHEY, CDR2 SVGAGI. CDR3 residues: CASTSSGSVSYEQYF. In DNA form, the CDR3 reads TGTGCCAGCACCTCCAGCGGGAGTGTTTCCTACGAGCAGTACTTC.

CDR3 protein: CASSPGTYGTDTQYF. CDR3 coding DNA: TGTGCCAGCAGCCCTGGGACTTACGGCACAGATACGCAGTATTTT. The V and J genes are TRBV7-2 and TRBJ2-3; weak D call: TRBD2 (6 bases). The germline CDR1 and CDR2 sequences are SGHTA and FQGNSA. Trimming left V 5 bases short and J 1 base short, with 13 bases between. The CDR3 covers 15 residues.

The chain couples TRBV9 to TRBJ2-7, with D perhaps TRBD2 (5 bases). Trimming shortened V by 0 bases and J by 5 bases, and 18 bases separated the two germline ends. Germline CDR1 reads SGDLS; CDR2 reads YYNGEE. The CDR3 is 16 residues long. The CDR3 DNA follows: TGTGCCAGCAGCGTAGGGGCCACCAGACTACAAGACGAGCAGTACTTC. Protein sequence: CASSVGATRLQDEQYF.

This chain uses TRBV7-3 with TRBJ2-1; 7 bases are shared with TRBD2. The CDR3 has 15 amino acids. Germline V gene data show CDR1 as SGHTA and CDR2 as FQGTGA. V lost 5 bases and J lost 4; bases outside the gene matches: 8. The CDR3 region is CASSNGGRGYNEQFF. As DNA, the CDR3 is TGTGCCAGCAGCAATGGCGGGAGAGGTTACAATGAGCAGTTCTTC.

This CDR3 is CASSRGGLNTEAFF. The CDR3 region has the DNA TGTGCCAGCAGCCGTGGCGGTCTGAACACTGAAGCTTTCTTT. The rearrangement links TRBV11-3 to TRBJ1-1; D not resolved. The CDR3 has 14 amino acids. The germline V gene encodes CDR1 SGHNT and CDR2 YENEEA. V gave up 5 bases and J gave up 0 bases, with 10 bases separating them.